This TCR beta chain was sequenced during a study of spatial heterogeneity in lung cancer. General study results and limits: In blood, ubiquitous expanded tumor TCRs appeared more at resection than follow-up.

Germline V gene sequence: CDR1 MNHNY, CDR2 SVGAGI (reference sequence). Trimming shortened V by 7 bases and J by 7 bases, and 8 bases separated the two germline ends. The CDR3 is 11 residues long. About this clonotype itself: The antigen remains undetermined.

Time point indicated: sample taken at primary tumor resection. A total of some 70 untreated early-stage non-small cell lung cancer patients served as donors. Unsorted samples of tumor, nontumor lung or frozen PBMC had their whole RNA sequenced. TCRdb ran MiXCR on the 5' RACE reads and lists one entry per CDR3 protein. The table records around 87,000 distinct CDR3 sequences, about an eighth of them present only once. This chain joins TRBV6-6 and TRBJ2-1; unclear D gene. The TCR originated in a male donor with early-stage non-small cell lung cancer. This material consisted of PBMCs, taken at surgery. CDR3 nucleotides: TGTGCCAGCACCCAGAGTAATGAGCAGTTCTTC. As protein: CASTQSNEQFF.